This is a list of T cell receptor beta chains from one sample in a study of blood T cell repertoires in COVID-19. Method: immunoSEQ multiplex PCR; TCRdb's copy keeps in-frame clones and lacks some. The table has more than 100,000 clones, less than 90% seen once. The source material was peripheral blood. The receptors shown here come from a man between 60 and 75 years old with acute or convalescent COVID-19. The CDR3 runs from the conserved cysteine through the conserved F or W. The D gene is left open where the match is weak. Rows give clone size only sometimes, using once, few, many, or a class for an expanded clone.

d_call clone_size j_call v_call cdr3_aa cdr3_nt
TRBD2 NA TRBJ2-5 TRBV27 CASGSGREFGGQETQYF TGTGCCAGCGGAAGCGGGAGGGAATTTGGGGGCCAAGAGACCCAGTACTTC
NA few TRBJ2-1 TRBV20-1 CSAFLNNEQFF TGCAGTGCTTTCTTAAACAATGAGCAGTTCTTC
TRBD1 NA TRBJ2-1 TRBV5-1 CASSLASWTGGNEQFF TGCGCCAGCAGCTTGGCGTCCTGGACAGGGGGCAATGAGCAGTTCTTC
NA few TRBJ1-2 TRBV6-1 CASSEALDSYYGYTF TGTGCCAGCAGTGAAGCGCTTGACAGTTACTATGGCTACACCTTC
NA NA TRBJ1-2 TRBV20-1 CSASFGGWSGYTF TGCAGTGCTAGTTTCGGCGGGTGGTCTGGCTACACCTTC
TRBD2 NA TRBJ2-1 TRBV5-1 CASSWTSARELANEQFF TGCGCCAGCAGCTGGACCTCTGCGCGGGAGTTGGCCAATGAGCAGTTCTTC
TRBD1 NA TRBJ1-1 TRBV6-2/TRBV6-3 CASSYSLTGGTEAFF TGTGCCAGCAGTTATTCCCTTACAGGGGGCACTGAAGCTTTCTTT
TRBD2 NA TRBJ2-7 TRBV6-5 CASSYATSGSVVYF TGTGCCAGCAGTTATGCAACTAGCGGGAGTGTGGTGTACTTC
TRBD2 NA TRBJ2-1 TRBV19 CASSTASGRKYNEQFF TGTGCCAGTAGTACCGCTAGCGGGAGAAAATACAATGAGCAGTTCTTC
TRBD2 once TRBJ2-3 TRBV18 CASSPRAGERDTQYF TGTGCCAGCTCACCACGAGCGGGAGAGCGGGATACGCAGTATTTT
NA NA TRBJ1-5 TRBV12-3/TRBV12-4 CASSLAPGQPQHF TGTGCCAGCAGTTTAGCGCCAGGTCAGCCCCAGCATTTT